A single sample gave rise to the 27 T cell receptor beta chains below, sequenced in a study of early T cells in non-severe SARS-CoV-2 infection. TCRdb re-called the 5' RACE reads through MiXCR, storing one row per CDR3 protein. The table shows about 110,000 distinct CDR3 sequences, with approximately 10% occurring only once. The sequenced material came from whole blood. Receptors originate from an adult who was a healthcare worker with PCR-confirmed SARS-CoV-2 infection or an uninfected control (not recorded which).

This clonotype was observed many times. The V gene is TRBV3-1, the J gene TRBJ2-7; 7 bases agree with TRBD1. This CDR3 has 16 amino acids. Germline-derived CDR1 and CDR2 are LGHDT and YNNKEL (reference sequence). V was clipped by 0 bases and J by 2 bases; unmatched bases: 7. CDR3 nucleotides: TGTGCCAGCAGCCAAGACGAGACAGGGATACCCTACGAGCAGTACTTC. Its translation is CASSQDETGIPYEQYF.

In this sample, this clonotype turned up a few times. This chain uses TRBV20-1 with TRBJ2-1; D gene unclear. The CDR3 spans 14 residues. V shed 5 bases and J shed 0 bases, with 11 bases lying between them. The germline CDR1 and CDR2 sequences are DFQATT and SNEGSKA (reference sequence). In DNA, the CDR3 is TGCAGTGCTGACCGAAGGAGCTCCTACAATGAGCAGTTCTTC. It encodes CSADRRSSYNEQFF.

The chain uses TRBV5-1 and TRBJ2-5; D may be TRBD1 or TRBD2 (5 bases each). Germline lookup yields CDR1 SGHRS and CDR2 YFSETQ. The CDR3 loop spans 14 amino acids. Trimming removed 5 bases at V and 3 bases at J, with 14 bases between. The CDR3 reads CASSMGTEKETQYF. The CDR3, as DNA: TGCGCCAGCAGTATGGGGACGGAGAAAGAGACCCAGTACTTC. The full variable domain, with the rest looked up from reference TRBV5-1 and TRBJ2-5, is KAGVTQTPRYLIKTRGQQVTLSCSPISGHRSVSWYQQTPGQGLQFLFEYFSETQRNKGNFPGRFSGRQFSNSRSEMNVSTLELGDSALYLCASSMGTEKETQYFGPGTRLLVL.

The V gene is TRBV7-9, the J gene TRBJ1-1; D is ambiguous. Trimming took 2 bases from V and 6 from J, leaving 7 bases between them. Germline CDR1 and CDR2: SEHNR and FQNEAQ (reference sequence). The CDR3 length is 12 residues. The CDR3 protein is CASSLPVAEAFF. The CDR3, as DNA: TGTGCCAGCAGCTTACCGGTAGCTGAAGCTTTCTTT.

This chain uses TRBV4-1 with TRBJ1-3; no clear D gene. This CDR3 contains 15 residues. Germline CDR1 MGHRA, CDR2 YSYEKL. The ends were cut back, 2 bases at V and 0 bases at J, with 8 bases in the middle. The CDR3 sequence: CASSQNSLSGNTIYF. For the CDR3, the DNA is TGCGCCAGCAGCCAAAACAGCCTCTCTGGAAACACCATATATTTT.

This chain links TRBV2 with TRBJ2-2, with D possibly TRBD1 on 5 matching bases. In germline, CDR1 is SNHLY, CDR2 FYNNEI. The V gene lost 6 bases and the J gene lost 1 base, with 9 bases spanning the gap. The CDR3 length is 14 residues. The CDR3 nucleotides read TGTGCCAGCAGGCAGACAGAGAACACCGGGGAGCTGTTTTTT. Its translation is CASRQTENTGELFF.

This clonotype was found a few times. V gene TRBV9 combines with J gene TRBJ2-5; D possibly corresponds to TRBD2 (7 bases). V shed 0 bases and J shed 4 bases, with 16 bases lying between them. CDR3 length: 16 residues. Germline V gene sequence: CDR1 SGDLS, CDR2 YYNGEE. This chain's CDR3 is CASSVDPWGGRETQYF. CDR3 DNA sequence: TGTGCCAGCAGCGTAGACCCCTGGGGGGGGCGAGAGACCCAGTACTTC.

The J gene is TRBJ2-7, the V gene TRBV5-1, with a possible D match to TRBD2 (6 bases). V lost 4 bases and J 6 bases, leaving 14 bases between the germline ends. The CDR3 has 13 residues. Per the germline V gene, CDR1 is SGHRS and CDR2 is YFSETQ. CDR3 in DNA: TGCGCCAGCAGCCGCCCAGCCGGGGGCGAGCAGTACTTC. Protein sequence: CASSRPAGGEQYF.

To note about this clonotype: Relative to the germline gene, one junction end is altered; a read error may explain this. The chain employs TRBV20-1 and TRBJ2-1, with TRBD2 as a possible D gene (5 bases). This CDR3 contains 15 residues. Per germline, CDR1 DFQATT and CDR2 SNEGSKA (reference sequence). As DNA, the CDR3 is TGCAGTGCTGGCACCGTGGCGGGTCTATACAATAAGCAGTTCTTC. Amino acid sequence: CSAGTVAGLYNKQFF.

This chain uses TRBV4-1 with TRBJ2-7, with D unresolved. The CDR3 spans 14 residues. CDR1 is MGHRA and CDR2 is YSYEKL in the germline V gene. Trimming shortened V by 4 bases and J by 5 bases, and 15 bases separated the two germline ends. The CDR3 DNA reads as TGCGCCAGCAGCCTCCGGACGGATCCGGACGAGCAGTACTTC. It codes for CASSLRTDPDEQYF.

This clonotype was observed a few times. This chain's CDR3 is CASREGWEETQYF. The CDR3 region has the DNA TGTGCCAGCCGGGAAGGGTGGGAAGAGACCCAGTACTTC. The chain joins TRBV28 to TRBJ2-5; D may be TRBD2 (5 bases). The V end lost 8 bases, the J end lost 3 bases, and 13 bases lay between the germline ends. In germline, CDR1 is MDHEN, CDR2 SYDVKM. This CDR3 is built from 13 residues.

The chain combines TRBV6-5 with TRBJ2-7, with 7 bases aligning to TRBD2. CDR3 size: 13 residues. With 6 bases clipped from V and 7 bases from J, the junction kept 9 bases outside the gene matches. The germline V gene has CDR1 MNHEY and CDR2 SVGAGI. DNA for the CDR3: TGTGCCAGCAGAAATCCTAGCGGAACAGAGCAGTACTTC. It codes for CASRNPSGTEQYF.

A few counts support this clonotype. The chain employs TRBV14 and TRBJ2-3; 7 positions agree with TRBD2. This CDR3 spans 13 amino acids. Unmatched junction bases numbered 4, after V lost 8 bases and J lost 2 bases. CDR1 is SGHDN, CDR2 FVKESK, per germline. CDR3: CASGLADTDTQYF. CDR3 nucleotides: TGTGCCAGCGGGCTAGCGGACACAGATACGCAGTATTTT.

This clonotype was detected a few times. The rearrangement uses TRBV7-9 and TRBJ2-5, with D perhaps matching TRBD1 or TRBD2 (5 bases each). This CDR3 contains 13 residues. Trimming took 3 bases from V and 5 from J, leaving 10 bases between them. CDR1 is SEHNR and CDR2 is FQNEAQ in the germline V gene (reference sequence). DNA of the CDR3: TGTGCCAGCAGCTTTCTAGGGGAGGAGACCCAGTACTTC. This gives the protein CASSFLGEETQYF. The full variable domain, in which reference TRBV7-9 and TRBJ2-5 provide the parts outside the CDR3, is DTGVSQNPRHKITKRGQNVTFRCDPISEHNRLYWYRQTLGQGPEFLTYFQNEAQLEKSRLLSDRFSAERPKGSFSTLEIQRTEQGDSAMYLCASSFLGEETQYFGPGTRLLVL.

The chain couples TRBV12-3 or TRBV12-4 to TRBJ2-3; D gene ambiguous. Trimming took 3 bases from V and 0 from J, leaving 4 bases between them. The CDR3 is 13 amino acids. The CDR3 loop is CASSFLSTDTQYF. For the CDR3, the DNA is TGTGCCAGCAGTTTTCTCAGCACAGATACGCAGTATTTT.

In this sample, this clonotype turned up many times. Here the CDR3 reads CAISGSSGSADTQYF. The CDR3 DNA sequence: TGTGCCATCAGTGGGTCCAGCGGGAGTGCAGATACGCAGTATTTT. The rearrangement links TRBV10-3 to TRBJ2-3, with 8 bases fitting TRBD2. CDR1 and CDR2 (germline): ENHRY, SYGVKD. The trim removed 4 bases at V and 4 bases at J, leaving 7 bases unmatched. This CDR3 comprises 15 residues.

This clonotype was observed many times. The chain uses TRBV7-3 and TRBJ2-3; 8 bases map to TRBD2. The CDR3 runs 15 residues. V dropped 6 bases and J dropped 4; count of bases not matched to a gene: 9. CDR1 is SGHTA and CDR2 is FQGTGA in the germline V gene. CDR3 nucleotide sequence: TGTGCCAGCAGTCTTGCGCACGGGAGGGCAGATACGCAGTATTTT. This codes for CASSLAHGRADTQYF.

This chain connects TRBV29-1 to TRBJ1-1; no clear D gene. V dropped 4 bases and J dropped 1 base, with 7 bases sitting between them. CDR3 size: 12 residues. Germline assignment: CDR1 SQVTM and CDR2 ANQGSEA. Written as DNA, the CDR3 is TGCAGCGTTGTTTTTGGGAACACTGAAGCTTTCTTT. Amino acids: CSVVFGNTEAFF.

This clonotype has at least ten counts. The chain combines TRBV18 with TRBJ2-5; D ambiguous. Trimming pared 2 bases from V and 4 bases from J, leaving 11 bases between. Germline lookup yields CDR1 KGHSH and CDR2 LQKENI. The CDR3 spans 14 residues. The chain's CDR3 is CASSPSLTPETQYF. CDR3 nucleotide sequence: TGTGCCAGCTCACCATCTTTGACCCCAGAGACCCAGTACTTC. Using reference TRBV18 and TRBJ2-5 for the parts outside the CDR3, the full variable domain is NAGVMQNPRHLVRRRGQEARLRCSPMKGHSHVYWYRQLPEEGLKFMVYLQKENIIDESGMPKERFSAEFPKEGPSILRIQQVVRGDSAAYFCASSPSLTPETQYFGPGTRLLVL.

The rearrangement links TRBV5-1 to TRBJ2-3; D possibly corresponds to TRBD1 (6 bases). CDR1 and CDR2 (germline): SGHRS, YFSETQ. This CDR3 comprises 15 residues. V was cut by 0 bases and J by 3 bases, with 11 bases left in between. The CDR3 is CASSLEQGSTDTQYF. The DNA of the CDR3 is TGCGCCAGCAGCTTGGAACAGGGTTCAACAGATACGCAGTATTTT.

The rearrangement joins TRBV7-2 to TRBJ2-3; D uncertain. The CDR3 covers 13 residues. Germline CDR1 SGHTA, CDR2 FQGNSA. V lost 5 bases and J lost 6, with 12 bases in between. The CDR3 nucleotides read TGTGCCAGCAGCACCAGCAGGCCCGATACGCAGTATTTT. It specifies CASSTSRPDTQYF.

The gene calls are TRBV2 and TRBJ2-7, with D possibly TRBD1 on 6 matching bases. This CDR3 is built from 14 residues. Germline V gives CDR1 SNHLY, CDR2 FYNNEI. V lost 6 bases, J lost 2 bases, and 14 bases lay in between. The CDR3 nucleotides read TGTGCCAGCAGCGCGGACAGTGCCGCCTACGAGCAGTACTTC. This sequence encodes CASSADSAAYEQYF.

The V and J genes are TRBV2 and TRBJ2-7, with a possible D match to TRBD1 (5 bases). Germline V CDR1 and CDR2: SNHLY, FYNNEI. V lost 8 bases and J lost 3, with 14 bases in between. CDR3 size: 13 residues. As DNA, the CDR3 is TGTGCCAGCTCAAGGGGTGCGGTCTACGAGCAGTACTTC. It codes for CASSRGAVYEQYF.

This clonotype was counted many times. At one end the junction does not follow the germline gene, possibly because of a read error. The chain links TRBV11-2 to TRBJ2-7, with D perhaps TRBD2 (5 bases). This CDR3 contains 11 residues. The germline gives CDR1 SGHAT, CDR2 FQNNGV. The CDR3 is CASSLSLAPSF. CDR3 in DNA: TGTGCCAGCAGCCTCAGCCTAGCACCCTCATTC.

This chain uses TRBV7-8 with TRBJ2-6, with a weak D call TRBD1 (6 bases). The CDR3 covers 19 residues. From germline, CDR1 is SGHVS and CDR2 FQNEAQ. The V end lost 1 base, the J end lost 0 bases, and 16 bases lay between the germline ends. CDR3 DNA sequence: TGTGCCAGCAGCTTAGGGCTAAAGGGGGTCAGCTCTGGGGCCAACGTCCTGACTTTC. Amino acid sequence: CASSLGLKGVSSGANVLTF.

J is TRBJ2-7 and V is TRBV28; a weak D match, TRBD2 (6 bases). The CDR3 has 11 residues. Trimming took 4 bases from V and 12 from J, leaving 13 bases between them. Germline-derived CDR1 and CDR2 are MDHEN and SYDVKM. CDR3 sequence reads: CASSSLGGGYF. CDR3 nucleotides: TGTGCCAGCAGTTCCCTGGGAGGTGGGTACTTC.

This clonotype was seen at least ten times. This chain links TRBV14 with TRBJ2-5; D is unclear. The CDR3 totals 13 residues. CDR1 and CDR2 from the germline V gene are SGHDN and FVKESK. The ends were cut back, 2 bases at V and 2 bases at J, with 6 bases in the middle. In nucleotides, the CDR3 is TGTGCCAGCAGCCAAACAGTACAAGAGACCCAGTACTTC. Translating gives CASSQTVQETQYF.